These T cell receptor beta chains were read from a single sample in a study of blood T cell repertoires in COVID-19. Sequencing was performed with immunoSEQ multiplex PCR; in TCRdb, only in-frame clones are kept and a portion is missing. The table records approximately 160,000 clones, around 82% of them present only once. The sample was peripheral blood. These receptors came from a man aged 60-69 years who had recovered from COVID-19. Both conserved end residues are part of each CDR3.

v_gene | CDR3aa
TRBV2 | CASNLVVAGSAQYF
TRBV27 | CASSLWGEVGEKLFF
TRBV7-8 | CASSLGTGSNYGYTF
TRBV21-1 | CASSSTGEGASPNRPPIETQYF
TRBV19 | CASSNSGGETQYF
TRBV19 | CATIVPRGGVISLYCGYTF
TRBV30 | CACISHGRGSGNTIYF
TRBV19 | CASSTGSGQGFFFAEAFF
TRBV18 | CASSPGTTASPLHF
TRBV18 | CASSRWTSDSPLHF
TRBV3-1/TRBV3-2 | CASSPQNYEQYF
TRBV19 | CASRTRTSTDTQYF
TRBV6-4 | CASSADMNTEAFF
TRBV29-1 | CSGRPDTYNEQFF
TRBV7-8 | CASSFRPGLLNTEAFF
TRBV6-5 | CASSRYNEQFF
TRBV10-3 | CAISDIGQGDSPLHF
TRBV20-1 | CSASEARETQYF
TRBV7-3 | CASSSGQGAETQYF
TRBV27 | CASSKRPGELREQYF
TRBV4-1 | CASSLRGGSNQPQHF
TRBV11-2 | CASSLGGQSVF
TRBV5-1 | CASSSTREGSSSMNTEAFF
TRBV6-5 | CASSQGNHGYTF
TRBV19 | CASTIGGVGAKLFF
TRBV5-6 | CASSHSREQYF
TRBV29-1 | CSVEDWNRGLLNYGYTF